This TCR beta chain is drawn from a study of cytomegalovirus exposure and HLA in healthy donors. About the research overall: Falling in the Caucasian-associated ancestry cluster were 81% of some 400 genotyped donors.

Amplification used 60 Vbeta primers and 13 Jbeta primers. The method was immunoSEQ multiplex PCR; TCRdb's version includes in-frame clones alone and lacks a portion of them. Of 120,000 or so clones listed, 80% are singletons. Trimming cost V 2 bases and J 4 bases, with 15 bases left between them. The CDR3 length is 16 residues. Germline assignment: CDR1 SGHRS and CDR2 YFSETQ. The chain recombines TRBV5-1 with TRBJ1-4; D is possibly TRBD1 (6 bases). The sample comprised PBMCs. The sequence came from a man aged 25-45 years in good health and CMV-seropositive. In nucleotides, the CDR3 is TGCGCCAGCAGCTTTGGCGAAGGGGGGGTTAATGAAAAACTGTTTTTT. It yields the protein CASSFGEGGVNEKLFF.